The 7 T cell receptor beta chains given below trace back to one sample, sequenced in a study of blood T cell repertoires in COVID-19. Repertoires were generated with immunoSEQ multiplex PCR, while TCRdb's copy carries only in-frame clones and drops some. The table lists roughly 100,000 clones, 85% of them singletons. Sequencing was carried out using peripheral blood. These receptors originate from a man aged 50 to 59 with acute or convalescent COVID-19.

This chain joins TRBV9 and TRBJ1-4; D gene uncertain. The CDR3 runs 15 residues. Trimming pared 4 bases from V and 0 bases from J, leaving 10 bases between. CDR1 and CDR2 from the germline V gene are SGDLS and YYNGEE. This chain's CDR3 is CASSTSVATNEKLFF. The CDR3 nucleotides are TGTGCCAGCAGCACCTCAGTTGCAACTAATGAAAAACTGTTTTTT.

V is TRBV12-3 or TRBV12-4 and J is TRBJ2-7, with D possibly being TRBD2 (5 bases). V was pared by 6 bases and J by 3 bases, with 12 bases between. The CDR3 contains 13 residues. CDR3 amino acids: CASRNGGLYEQYF. DNA for the CDR3: TGTGCCAGCAGGAATGGCGGACTCTACGAGCAGTACTTC.

The chain uses TRBV27 and TRBJ2-2, with TRBD1 identical over 9 bases. There are 16 residues in the CDR3. J was trimmed by 5 bases and V by 0 bases; bases with no gene match: 4. The germline V gene encodes CDR1 MNHEY and CDR2 SMNVEV (reference sequence). CDR3 DNA: TGTGCCAGCAGTTTATCGGGACAGGGTTGGACCGGGGAGCTGTTTTTT. Translated: CASSLSGQGWTGELFF.

The CDR3 here is CASSLGGPFYEQYF. The CDR3 nucleotides are TGTGCCAGCAGCTTAGGGGGGCCCTTTTACGAGCAGTACTTC. V usage is TRBV7-2 and J usage is TRBJ2-7, with a weak D call TRBD1 (6 bases). Deletions cut 1 base from V and 4 bases from J, with 11 bases between. Germline loops: CDR1 SGHTA, CDR2 FQGNSA. CDR3 length: 14 amino acids.

V and J are TRBV5-1 and TRBJ1-2, with a tentative D call TRBD1 (5 bases). The V end was cut by 0 bases, the J end by 4 bases, with 10 bases between. Looked up from germline, CDR1 is SGHRS and CDR2 is YFSETQ. The CDR3 spans 14 residues. The CDR3, as DNA: TGCGCCAGCAGCTTGGGAGCAGGGTCCTATGGCTACACCTTC. Protein sequence: CASSLGAGSYGYTF. Filled out from reference TRBV5-1 and TRBJ1-2, the complete variable domain reads KAGVTQTPRYLIKTRGQQVTLSCSPISGHRSVSWYQQTPGQGLQFLFEYFSETQRNKGNFPGRFSGRQFSNSRSEMNVSTLELGDSALYLCASSLGAGSYGYTFGSGTRLTVV.

The rearrangement links TRBV28 to TRBJ2-7, with D possibly being TRBD2 (7 bases). V lost 3 bases to trimming and J lost 7 bases, with 13 bases between them. This CDR3 comprises 13 residues. Germline CDR1 reads MDHEN; CDR2 reads SYDVKM. CDR3 DNA: TGTGCCAGCAGTTTCCCCGGGGGGCTTGAGCAGTACTTC. As protein: CASSFPGGLEQYF.

The rearrangement joins TRBV9 to TRBJ2-3, with a weak D call TRBD2 (6 bases). V was trimmed by 3 bases and J by 2 bases, leaving 13 bases between them. CDR1 and CDR2 (germline): SGDLS, YYNGEE. CDR3 length equals 15 residues. This chain's CDR3 is CASSETSRVTDTQYF. DNA for the CDR3: TGTGCCAGCAGCGAGACTAGTCGAGTCACAGATACGCAGTATTTT.